This T cell receptor (beta chain) is from a study of T cells in Graves' hyperthyroidism and ophthalmopathy (dated by TCRdb to between 2018 and 2021). At the level of the whole study: Peripheral blood samples were taken at the time of initial diagnosis, prior to any treatment. A discovery cohort of about 96 patients, approximately 45 with Graves' ophthalmopathy and approximately 60 with stable Graves' hyperthyroidism, was used to find distinguishing TCR V-J signatures. The approximately 95 discovery patients were divided at random into training and test sets in a 7:3 ratio. In addition, the study compared T-cell repertoires in thyroid tissue and in blood from several Graves' hyperthyroidism patients. TCR Vbeta CDR3 sequencing of some 140 peripheral blood samples (43 ophthalmopathy, 70 to 85 hyperthyroidism and some 17 progressor patients) is reported in the paper. After blood sampling, hyperthyroidism patients were treated with methimazole at a starting dose of 30 mg daily, and ophthalmopathy patients were treated with high-dose intravenous methylprednisolone. Prospective prediction of ophthalmopathy was tested in an independent validation cohort consisting of 18 hyperthyroidism patients and some 15 patients who later progressed to ophthalmopathy. The full study reports these points: A 13 V-J signature model separated ophthalmopathy from stable hyperthyroidism, with approximately 87% sensitivity and 81% to 82% specificity in cross-validation and 80%/75% in testing. No statistical method was used to fix the sample size in advance, and group allocation was not hidden from the investigators. In validation, progression to ophthalmopathy was predicted by the model with approximately 67% sensitivity and 72.22% specificity, a median of approximately 6.5 months before onset. Blood samples also contained most of the expanded thyroid clonotypes (frequency above 0.001), which suggests that blood repertoires may reflect thyroid immune responses.

In the ophthalmopathy patients, disease was moderately to severely active, with a Clinical Activity Score of 3 or more, a NOSPECS grade of 4 or more, and a duration of less than 3 months. Exclusion was applied to patients with uncontrolled infections, other autoimmune diseases, pregnancy or lactation. Diagnoses relied on clinical symptoms, serum thyroxine and TRAb, thyroid ultrasound and orbital computed tomography. Ficoll-Paque density gradient centrifugation was used to isolate PBMCs from about 9.4 ml of fresh peripheral blood. Total RNA was extracted using Trizol reagent, and RNA quality was assessed on an Agilent 2100 Bioanalyzer. TCR beta CDR3 regions were amplified from RNA transcripts. For the first round of RT-PCR on the TCR CDR3, the HTBI primer set was used together with the Qiagen OneStep RT-PCR kit. The libraries were constructed in a second round of multiplex PCR and then size-selected and purified. The libraries were sequenced on an Illumina HiSeq2000 using paired-end 100 bp reads. The published analysis was carried out like this. SOAPnuke was used to process the raw data, throwing out any read that contained adapters or uncalled bases, had a mean Phred below 15, or lacked an exact constant-primer or identifier match. High-quality paired reads were merged using COPE v1.2.5, and each unique nucleotide sequence was defined as a clonotype. MiTCR v1.1 was used to align clonotypes to the IMGT TRBV, TRBD and TRBJ reference segments. The analysis was restricted to V-J combinations with a frequency above 0.0001, which together covered about 99% of the repertoires. The TCS score was defined as F50 (clonal expansion) divided by E x V (chaos), with BLOSUM62-based TCRdist calculated between CDR3 peptides within each V-J. Welch's t-statistics and random forest reduced just over 500 V-J features to 13, which were used in a naive Bayes classifier (R e1071). TCRdb took the public reads, trimmed them with fastp at Q25, ran MiXCR for clone calling and kept in-frame beta chains. Entries that share a CDR3 protein sequence are merged under the most common genes and DNA. TCRdb's processing, not the authors' own work, is the source of the V and J calls. Across this sample there are 600,000 to 650,000 distinct CDR3 sequences, with roughly 20% seen only once. About 35% of the sample is taken by the ten largest.

This clonotype showed up just a few times. Its recognized antigen is unknown. Nothing much larger sits one base from this clone, and base qualities are not available. CDR1 and CDR2, looked up from the germline V gene (reference sequence), are DFQATT and SNEGSKA. Trimming takes 0 bases from V and 1 base from J, and the germline ends sit 10 bases apart. Spanning cysteine to phenylalanine, the CDR3 consists of 15 amino acids. Only the CDR3 DNA stays, 45 bases, in frame from base 1. Sequencing was done on a sample of blood. In this chain, TRBV20-1 is recombined with TRBJ1-5, with no reliable assignment of the D segment. This sequence originates from a young man with Graves' ophthalmopathy. The DNA reads TGCAGTGCTAGAGATTGGGGTAACAGCAATCAGCCCCAGCATTTT. Its protein is CSARDWGNSNQPQHF.